A single sample gave rise to the 25 T cell receptor beta chains below, sequenced in a study of T cells in Graves' hyperthyroidism and ophthalmopathy. TCR beta CDR3 regions were amplified from RNA transcripts. The study used the HTBI primer set for a first-round RT-PCR of the TCR CDR3. A single record per CDR3 protein comes from TCRdb applying MiXCR to the multiplex PCR reads. This table has fewer than 450,000 distinct CDR3 sequences, roughly a sixth appearing once. Sequencing was done on a sample of blood. These receptors were obtained from a woman aged 25 to 39 with Graves' hyperthyroidism that later progressed to Graves' ophthalmopathy.

For this clonotype: Given a much more abundant clone one base away, this may be a read error. The genes are TRBV20-1 and TRBJ1-5; D is possibly TRBD1 (6 bases). CDR1 is DFQATT, CDR2 SNEGSKA, per germline (reference sequence). The CDR3 loop spans 13 amino acids. CDR3 DNA: TGCGGTGCTAGCAGGGGCCCCGGTCAGCCCCAGCATTTT. As protein: CGASRGPGQPQHF.

This clonotype was seen repeatedly, ten times or more. The chain joins TRBV12-3 or TRBV12-4 to TRBJ1-4, with 7 bases fitting TRBD1. The ends lost 6 bases at V and 3 bases at J; junction bases unmatched: 4. The CDR3 is 14 amino acids. CDR3 nucleotides: TGTGCCAGCAGCCCTACAGGGGCTAATGAAAAACTGTTTTTT. Translating it yields CASSPTGANEKLFF.

At least ten counts were recorded for this clonotype. The chain recombines TRBV4-1 with TRBJ2-5, with TRBD1 identical over 10 bases. Trimming removed 3 bases from V and 3 bases from J; junction bases left unmatched: 7. The CDR3 runs 16 residues. Germline V lookup: CDR1 MGHRA, CDR2 YSYEKL. CDR3 in amino acids: CASSHAMTGGEETQYF. The CDR3 nucleotides are TGCGCCAGCAGCCACGCTATGACAGGGGGCGAAGAGACCCAGTACTTC.

The sample holds many counts of this clonotype. V usage is TRBV10-3 and J usage is TRBJ1-1; maybe TRBD1 (6 bases). V lost 3 bases and J lost 3, with 14 bases in between. Germline V lookup: CDR1 ENHRY, CDR2 SYGVKD. The CDR3 loop spans 15 amino acids. CDR3 nucleotides: TGTGCCATCAGTGAATATTCAGGGGTCGACACTGAAGCTTTCTTT. It is translated as CAISEYSGVDTEAFF.

The table lists this clonotype with many counts. The chain links TRBV3-1 to TRBJ1-2; D perhaps matches TRBD1 (5 bases). Between the trimmed V and J ends, which lost 5 bases and 0 bases, there was a span of 13 bases. This CDR3 is built from 15 residues. Germline lookup yields CDR1 LGHDT and CDR2 YNNKEL (reference sequence). The CDR3 DNA follows: TGTGCCAGCAGCTTTACCGGGACGGCTAACTATGGCTACACCTTC. Amino acids: CASSFTGTANYGYTF. Drawing the rest from reference TRBV3-1 and TRBJ1-2, the complete variable domain is DTAVSQTPKYLVTQMGNDKSIKCEQNLGHDTMYWYKQDSKKFLKIMFSYNNKELIINETVPNRFSPKSPDKAHLNLHINSLELGDSAVYFCASSFTGTANYGYTFGSGTRLTVV.

For this clonotype: A read error is possible here, since a much larger clone lies one base away. CDR3 in amino acids: CSVGEKYGYTF. The CDR3 nucleotides read TGCAGCGTTGGTGAGAAATATGGCTACACCTTC. The chain links TRBV29-1 to TRBJ1-2, with D unresolved. In germline, CDR1 is SQVTM, CDR2 ANQGSEA. This CDR3 comprises 11 residues. The V end was cut by 4 bases, the J end by 5 bases, with 8 bases between.

This clonotype was observed a few times. CDR3 coding DNA: TGTGCCAGCAGCTTAGAAGGGACTAGCGGGACTGGTAGCATTTCCTACGAGCAGTACTTC. Its translation: CASSLEGTSGTGSISYEQYF. V is TRBV13 and J is TRBJ2-7; 13 nucleotides match TRBD2. The CDR3 spans 20 residues. Trimming cost V 1 base and J 1 base; bases outside gene matches: 13. CDR1 is PRHDT and CDR2 is FYEKMQ in the germline V gene (reference sequence).

The chain combines TRBV20-1 with TRBJ2-5; maybe TRBD2 (6 bases). Germline V gene lookup returns CDR1 DFQATT and CDR2 SNEGSKA (reference sequence). Trimming took 2 bases from V and 1 from J, leaving 11 bases between them. The CDR3 covers 14 residues. In nucleotides, the CDR3 is TGCAGTGCTAGAACTGGGACTGTCCAAGAGACCCAGTACTTC. This encodes CSARTGTVQETQYF.

Many counts were recorded for this clonotype. This chain joins TRBV2 and TRBJ2-7, with TRBD1 matching over 12 bases. The junction had 3 bases not matched to a gene; V was cut back by 4 bases and J by 5 bases. The CDR3 spans 14 residues. Germline V CDR1 and CDR2: SNHLY, FYNNEI. DNA of the CDR3: TGTGCCAGCAGTGGTGGGACAGGGGGCAACGAGCAGTACTTC. Its translation is CASSGGTGGNEQYF.

The J gene is TRBJ2-3, the V gene TRBV2, with TRBD2 matching 9 bases. This CDR3 has 15 residues. The V and J ends lost 6 bases and 0 bases, in that order; junction bases with no gene match: 4. The germline CDR1 and CDR2 sequences are SNHLY and FYNNEI. CDR3 sequence: CASRPGLASTDTQYF. The CDR3 coding sequence is TGTGCCAGCAGGCCGGGACTAGCTAGCACAGATACGCAGTATTTT.

This clonotype was seen ten or more times. V gene TRBV5-1 combines with J gene TRBJ1-6; 9 positions match TRBD1. The CDR3 spans 15 residues. In germline, CDR1 is SGHRS, CDR2 YFSETQ. Trimming removed 4 bases from V and 7 bases from J; junction bases left unmatched: 6. CDR3 coding DNA: TGCGCCAGCAGCATCGGACAGGGGTGGAATTCACCCCTCCACTTT. Protein: CASSIGQGWNSPLHF.

There are many counts of this clonotype. The J gene is TRBJ1-2, the V gene TRBV27; 9 nucleotides match TRBD1. The CDR3 sequence is 14 residues long. Per germline, CDR1 MNHEY and CDR2 SMNVEV (reference sequence). V trimming: 6 bases; J trimming: 3 bases; junction bases outside the gene matches: 5. CDR3 DNA: TGTGCCAGCAGCCCCAACAGGGGGCACTATGGCTACACCTTC. Protein: CASSPNRGHYGYTF.

The sample holds a few counts of this clonotype. The CDR3 reads CATGREGRTYNEQFF. CDR3 DNA: TGTGCCACCGGGCGGGAGGGCCGTACCTACAATGAGCAGTTCTTC. The chain links TRBV24-1 to TRBJ2-1, with 9 bases that match TRBD2. V lost 9 bases, J lost 2 bases, and 7 bases stayed unmatched. This CDR3 is 15 amino acids long. Germline values: CDR1 KGHDR, CDR2 SFDVKD.

This clonotype was observed at least ten times. J is TRBJ2-4 and V is TRBV11-2; D call uncertain. CDR1 and CDR2 (germline): SGHAT, FQNNGV. V lost 1 base and J lost 2, with 9 bases in between. CDR3 length equals 15 residues. Here the CDR3 DNA reads TGTGCCAGCAGCTTAGGTATAGGGTCCAAAAACATTCAGTACTTC. This encodes CASSLGIGSKNIQYF.

The chain couples TRBV30 to TRBJ1-6, with 9 bases lining up with TRBD1. V was pared by 4 bases and J by 9 bases, with 16 bases of the junction left unmatched. Germline V gene data show CDR1 as GTSNPN and CDR2 as SVGIG (reference sequence). This CDR3 is 17 amino acids long. CDR3 sequence: CAWTRSEGQGFSSPLHF. In nucleotides, the CDR3 is TGTGCCTGGACCCGATCAGAAGGACAGGGGTTTAGTTCACCCCTCCACTTT. The entire variable domain, with the rest obtained from reference TRBV30 and TRBJ1-6, is as follows: SQTIHQWPATLVQPVGSPLSLECTVEGTSNPNLYWYRQAAGRGLQLLFYSVGIGQISSEVPQNLSASRPQDRQFILSSKKLLLSDSGFYLCAWTRSEGQGFSSPLHFGNGTRLTVT.

Ten or more counts support this clonotype. V usage is TRBV11-2 and J usage is TRBJ2-5, with 8 bases matching TRBD1. The CDR3 is 14 amino acids. Looked up from germline, CDR1 is SGHAT and CDR2 is FQNNGV. V shed 6 bases, J shed 4 bases, and the junction held 7 bases outside the gene matches. The CDR3 DNA is TGTGCCAGCAGTTCCGGACAGGGTGTAGAGACCCAGTACTTC. Residues: CASSSGQGVETQYF.

This clonotype showed up many times. CDR3 coding DNA: TGTGCCAGTAGTATTTGGTACTATAATTCACCCCTCCACTTT. It yields the protein CASSIWYYNSPLHF. The chain links TRBV19 to TRBJ1-6; D is unclear. Germline lookup yields CDR1 LNHDA and CDR2 SQIVND (reference sequence). This CDR3 spans 14 amino acids. Trimming took 3 bases from V and 3 from J, leaving 6 bases between them.

This chain links TRBV9 with TRBJ2-3; 12 bases match TRBD2. The V segment lost 3 bases and the J segment 4 bases; nucleotides outside the gene matches: 6. Looked up from germline, CDR1 is SGDLS and CDR2 is YYNGEE. The CDR3 consists of 16 residues. CDR3 protein: CASSERLAGDPDTQYF. DNA of the CDR3: TGTGCCAGCAGCGAAAGACTAGCGGGAGATCCAGATACGCAGTATTTT.

This clonotype has at least ten counts. This chain links TRBV28 with TRBJ2-7; a weak D match, TRBD2 (6 bases). Germline-derived CDR1 and CDR2 are MDHEN and SYDVKM. V was shortened by 6 bases and J by 3 bases, with 9 bases between the two germline ends. This CDR3 is 12 amino acids long. The CDR3 region has the DNA TGTGCCAGCAGGGGAGGTCTCTACGAGCAGTACTTC. This codes for CASRGGLYEQYF. The whole variable domain, remainder taken from reference TRBV28 and TRBJ2-7, is DVKVTQSSRYLVKRTGEKVFLECVQDMDHENMFWYRQDPGLGLRLIYFSYDVKMKEKGDIPEGYSVSREKKERFSLILESASTNQTSMYLCASRGGLYEQYFGPGTRLTVT.

This chain joins TRBV10-3 and TRBJ2-7; 7 nucleotides match TRBD2. Looked up from germline, CDR1 is ENHRY and CDR2 is SYGVKD. Trimming removed 6 bases from V and 0 bases from J; junction bases left unmatched: 5. The CDR3 is 14 residues long. Here the CDR3 DNA reads TGTGCCATCAGATCCGGGACTAACTCCTACGAGCAGTACTTC. Encoded protein: CAIRSGTNSYEQYF.

This clonotype was seen repeatedly, ten times or more. The chain couples TRBV29-1 to TRBJ2-6; 7 positions agree with TRBD1. Germline CDR1 and CDR2: SQVTM and ANQGSEA. Trimming took 5 bases from V and 2 from J; bases not matched to a gene: 0. This CDR3 has 13 amino acids. The CDR3 spells CSVRGPGANVLTF. CDR3 sequence (DNA): TGCAGCGTTAGGGGGCCTGGGGCCAACGTCCTGACTTTC.

The chain has TRBV12-3 or TRBV12-4 and TRBJ2-3; no reliable D call. CDR3 length: 15 residues. V was trimmed by 7 bases and J by 5 bases, leaving 19 bases between them. The CDR3 protein is CASTSSVGYGDTQYF. DNA of the CDR3: TGTGCCAGCACCTCGTCGGTAGGGTATGGAGATACGCAGTATTTT.

This clonotype was seen repeatedly, ten times or more. The chain has TRBV12-3 or TRBV12-4 and TRBJ1-2; 7 bases match TRBD1. The trim removed 6 bases at V and 4 bases at J, leaving 5 bases unmatched. The length of the CDR3 is 13 residues. CDR3 coding DNA: TGTGCCAGCAGCGTGACAGGGTCCTATGGCTACACCTTC. Translating it yields CASSVTGSYGYTF.

This clonotype has a handful of counts. The V and J genes are TRBV7-9 and TRBJ2-1, with 7 nucleotides matching TRBD2. Germline V gene lookup returns CDR1 SEHNR and CDR2 FQNEAQ (reference sequence). The CDR3 contains 14 residues. After removal of 1 base from V and 9 bases from J, the junction contained 6 bases not matched to a gene. The CDR3 region is CASSLGGREGEQFF. The CDR3, as DNA: TGTGCCAGCAGCTTAGGTGGAAGGGAGGGTGAGCAGTTCTTC.

CDR3 DNA: TGTGCCAGCAGTTTAGCCCCTCACCGCCCTGAGCAGTTCTTC. It is translated as CASSLAPHRPEQFF. The genes are TRBV12-3 or TRBV12-4 and TRBJ2-1; D unresolved. This CDR3 has 14 residues. V was clipped by 0 bases and J by 9 bases, with 12 bases between them.